These 10 T cell receptor beta chains came from one sample sequenced in a study of T cell responses to AZD1222 COVID-19 vaccine. TCRdb keeps only in-frame clones here, not all; method: immunoSEQ multiplex PCR. The table shows around 110,000 clones, with roughly 92% occurring only once. The input for sequencing was peripheral blood, taken 28 days after the second AZD1222 dose. Every receptor here comes from an adult who received the AZD1222 COVID-19 vaccine.

The chain is built from TRBV7-8 and TRBJ2-7; 10 nucleotides agree with TRBD1. The germline V gene encodes CDR1 SGHVS and CDR2 FQNEAQ. The length of the CDR3 is 14 residues. With 1 base clipped from V and 4 bases from J, the junction kept 1 base outside the gene matches. The CDR3 nucleotides read TGTGCCAGCAGCTTAGGACAGGGGGCTTACGAGCAGTACTTC. Translation gives CASSLGQGAYEQYF.

The chain combines TRBV9 with TRBJ2-2, with a possible D match to TRBD2 (5 bases). The CDR3 is made up of 14 amino acids. Germline CDR1 SGDLS, CDR2 YYNGEE. The V gene lost 2 bases and the J gene lost 6 bases, with 11 bases spanning the gap. CDR3 protein: CASSVPTRAGELFF. As DNA, the CDR3 is TGTGCCAGCAGCGTCCCCACTAGAGCCGGGGAGCTGTTTTTT.

With regard to this clone: At one end the junction does not follow the germline gene, possibly because of a read error. The CDR3, as DNA: TGTGCTAGCAGCTTAGGGCGGGAGGGCACAGATACGCAGTATTTT. Translating gives CASSLGREGTDTQYF. The gene calls are TRBV7-7 and TRBJ2-3; 8 nucleotides match TRBD2. This CDR3 has 15 residues. From germline, CDR1 is SSHAT and CDR2 FNYEAQ (reference sequence).

The chain links TRBV4-1 to TRBJ2-1, with TRBD2 matching over 7 bases. V shed 0 bases and J 9 bases; nucleotides not matched to a gene: 5. Germline CDR1 reads MGHRA; CDR2 reads YSYEKL. This CDR3 is built from 14 residues. Written as DNA, the CDR3 is TGCGCCAGCAGCCAAGATCCCTGGGGGGGTGAGCAGTTCTTC. It translates to CASSQDPWGGEQFF.

The count of this clone is one. The chain joins TRBV5-8 to TRBJ1-1; 7 nucleotides align to TRBD1. J was trimmed by 4 bases and V by 3 bases; bases with no gene match: 3. The CDR3 is 13 residues long. Looked up from germline, CDR1 is SGHTS and CDR2 is YDEGEE. CDR3 in DNA: TGTGCCAGCAGCTCCACAGGGGTCACTGAAGCTTTCTTT. Amino acid sequence: CASSSTGVTEAFF.

This chain uses TRBV15 with TRBJ2-2, with 9 bases matching TRBD1. Trimming at V came to 5 bases and at J to 4 bases, leaving 5 bases not matched to a gene. Germline V lookup: CDR1 LNHNV, CDR2 YYDKDF (reference sequence). This CDR3 spans 15 amino acids. CDR3 protein: CATSGDRAGTGELFF. CDR3 in DNA: TGTGCCACCAGCGGGGACAGGGCGGGCACCGGGGAGCTGTTTTTT.

The chain carries TRBV28 and TRBJ1-1, with 8 positions matching TRBD1. The CDR3 contains 14 residues. V shed 2 bases, J shed 11 bases, and the junction held 10 bases outside the gene matches. CDR1 is MDHEN, CDR2 SYDVKM, per germline. The CDR3 DNA reads TGTGCCAGCAGTTTAAATGGGTGGGGACAGGTGGCTTTCTTT. It encodes CASSLNGWGQVAFF. Drawing the rest from reference TRBV28 and TRBJ1-1, the complete variable domain is DVKVTQSSRYLVKRTGEKVFLECVQDMDHENMFWYRQDPGLGLRLIYFSYDVKMKEKGDIPEGYSVSREKKERFSLILESASTNQTSMYLCASSLNGWGQVAFFGQGTRLTVV.

This chain links TRBV28 with TRBJ1-1, with D unresolved. Germline values: CDR1 MDHEN, CDR2 SYDVKM. The CDR3 loop spans 16 amino acids. Between the trimmed V and J ends, which lost 4 bases and 0 bases, there was a span of 15 bases. This CDR3 reads CASSSNPGPMNTEAFF. In DNA form, the CDR3 reads TGTGCCAGCAGTTCTAACCCTGGACCGATGAACACTGAAGCTTTCTTT.

This chain connects TRBV7-2 to TRBJ1-5; D not certain. The V end was cut by 5 bases, the J end by 1 base, with 6 bases between. Germline V gives CDR1 SGHTA, CDR2 FQGNSA. The CDR3 runs 13 residues. The CDR3 sequence: CASSPRSNQPQHF. In nucleotides, the CDR3 is TGTGCCAGCAGCCCCCGGAGCAATCAGCCCCAGCATTTT.

This clone has only one observation. This chain links TRBV5-1 with TRBJ2-3; TRBD1 matches 9 bases. From germline, CDR1 is SGHRS and CDR2 YFSETQ. CDR3 length: 18 residues. The junction had 10 bases not matched to a gene; V was cut back by 0 bases and J by 2 bases. The CDR3, as DNA: TGCGCCAGCAGCTTGGTAAACAGGGGGCGTACCCCCACAGATACGCAGTATTTT. Its translation: CASSLVNRGRTPTDTQYF.